The 5 T cell receptor beta chains below come from one sample, sequenced in a study of PD-1 blockade in classical Hodgkin lymphoma. All trial patients relapsed after autologous stem cell transplantation. Clones were read by immunoSEQ multiplex PCR, and TCRdb kept only the in-frame ones, dropping some. This table has about 9,600 clones, 80% to 95% appearing once. Sequences were derived from peripheral blood mononuclear cells (PBMCs), sampled at baseline. The receptors shown here come from a human donor with classical Hodgkin lymphoma.

This clone was seen more than once but under ten times. The V gene is TRBV4-1, the J gene TRBJ2-3, with D hard to call. Trimming removed 1 base from V and 8 bases from J, with 19 bases in between. Germline V gene lookup returns CDR1 MGHRA and CDR2 YSYEKL. The length of the CDR3 is 16 residues. The CDR3 DNA reads as TGCGCCAGCAGCCAAGTCAATTTGGTGGCCGCCGGTACGCAGTATTTT. It codes for CASSQVNLVAAGTQYF.

This sequence joins TRBV30 and TRBJ2-4; D not resolved. Germline V gene sequence: CDR1 GTSNPN, CDR2 SVGIG (reference sequence). V was pared by 5 bases and J by 1 base, with 18 bases between. The CDR3 loop spans 16 amino acids. This chain's CDR3 is CAWALNSWGAKNIQYF. The CDR3 nucleotides read TGTGCCTGGGCTCTCAATTCTTGGGGTGCCAAAAACATTCAGTACTTC. The complete variable domain, with remaining parts taken from reference TRBV30 and TRBJ2-4, reads SQTIHQWPATLVQPVGSPLSLECTVEGTSNPNLYWYRQAAGRGLQLLFYSVGIGQISSEVPQNLSASRPQDRQFILSSKKLLLSDSGFYLCAWALNSWGAKNIQYFGAGTRLSVL.

The J gene is TRBJ2-7, the V gene TRBV28; D remains unclear. The CDR3 sequence is 12 residues long. The V end lost 8 bases, the J end lost 3 bases, and 11 bases lay between the germline ends. Germline V CDR1 and CDR2: MDHEN, SYDVKM. CDR3 residues: CASFRVFYEQYF. The CDR3 coding sequence is TGTGCCAGCTTTCGGGTTTTCTACGAGCAGTACTTC.

V usage is TRBV11-3 and J usage is TRBJ1-2; D remains unclear. In germline, CDR1 is SGHNT, CDR2 YENEEA. Trimming cost V 5 bases and J 8 bases, with 24 bases left between them. The CDR3 contains 16 residues. CDR3 amino acids: CASSPGLAGELWGYTF. As DNA, the CDR3 is TGTGCCAGCAGCCCGGGCTTGGCAGGCGAACTATGGGGCTACACCTTC.

V is TRBV7-8 and J is TRBJ2-1; TRBD2 is a possible D gene (6 bases). This CDR3 contains 15 residues. The germline gives CDR1 SGHVS, CDR2 FQNEAQ. With 5 bases removed from V and 8 bases from J, the gap between germline ends came to 19 bases. The CDR3 DNA follows: TGTGCCAGCAGCCTGGGGCAAGGAGGGGTACATGAGCAGTTCTTC. Translating gives CASSLGQGGVHEQFF.